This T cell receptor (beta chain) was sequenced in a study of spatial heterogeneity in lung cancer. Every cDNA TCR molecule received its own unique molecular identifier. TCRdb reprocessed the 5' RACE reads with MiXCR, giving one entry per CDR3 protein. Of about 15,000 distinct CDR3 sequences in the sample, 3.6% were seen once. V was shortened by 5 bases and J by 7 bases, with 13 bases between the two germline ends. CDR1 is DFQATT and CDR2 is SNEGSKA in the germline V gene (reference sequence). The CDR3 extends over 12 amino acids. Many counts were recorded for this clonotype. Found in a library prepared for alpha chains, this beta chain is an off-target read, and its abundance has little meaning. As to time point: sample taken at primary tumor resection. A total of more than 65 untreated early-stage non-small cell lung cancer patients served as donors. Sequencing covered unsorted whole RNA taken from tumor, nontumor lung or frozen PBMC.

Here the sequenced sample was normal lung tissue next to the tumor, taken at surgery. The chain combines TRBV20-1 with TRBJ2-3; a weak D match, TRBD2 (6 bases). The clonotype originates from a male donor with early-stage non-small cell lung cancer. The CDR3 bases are TGCAGTGCTGAACGGGACTCCAATACGCAGTATTTT. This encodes CSAERDSNTQYF.